Reported below is one TCR beta chain. Trimming stripped 0 bases from V and 7 bases from J, with 14 bases between. This CDR3 is built from 14 residues. Germline-derived CDR1 and CDR2 are SGHRS and YFSETQ. The data derive from a study of shared clonotypes between healthy human individuals. All donors qualified as healthy HIV-negative adults and had experienced no recent acute infections or vaccinations. Sequenced by immunoSEQ multiplex PCR; TCRdb stores in-frame clones only, minus some. The table has about 510,000 clones, approximately 79% seen once. The specimen was PBMCs. This clonotype was obtained from a woman aged 40 to 55 in good health. Some clones in this sample may be carry-over from other donors' samples. This chain uses TRBV5-1 with TRBJ2-7, with D unresolved. CDR3 region: CASSLGQSVVEQYF. For the CDR3, the DNA is TGCGCCAGCAGCTTGGGTCAGTCCGTTGTTGAGCAGTACTTC.